This T cell receptor beta chain was sequenced for a study of blood T cells in healthy people across ages. Study information: Roughly one uniquely barcoded beta molecule per two T cells was captured.

A second about 7 to 11 cycle PCR used barcoded and J-beta primers. Individual samples furnished no less than 2.5 million CDR3-containing paired-end reads apiece. TCRdb re-analysed the 5' RACE reads in MiXCR, keeping a single row per CDR3 protein. There are around 1,500,000 distinct CDR3 sequences in the sample; around 42% occur only once, and 6.5% to 10% lies in the top ten. A word on this clonotype: No antigen is known for it.

In germline, CDR1 is SGHTA, CDR2 FQGNSA. Trimming cost V 5 bases and J 2 bases; bases outside gene matches: 4. The CDR3 extends over 15 amino acids. General study findings and limits: Older age coincided with a roughly linear decline in TCR beta diversity per million T cells. Researchers deemed the diversity estimates from one million T cells underestimates.

The clonotype originates from a woman under 30 in good health. J is TRBJ2-5 and V is TRBV7-2, with 11 bases lining up with TRBD2. The sample comprised blood. The CDR3 sequence is CASSPLAGVQETQYF. For the CDR3, the DNA is TGTGCCAGCAGCCCACTAGCGGGGGTGCAAGAGACCCAGTACTTC. The variable domain in full, with the rest retrieved from reference TRBV7-2 and TRBJ2-5, is GAGVSQSPSNKVTEKGKDVELRCDPISGHTALYWYRQSLGQGLEFLIYFQGNSAPDKSGLPSDRFSAERTGGSVSTLTIQRTQQEDSAVYLCASSPLAGVQETQYFGPGTRLLVL.